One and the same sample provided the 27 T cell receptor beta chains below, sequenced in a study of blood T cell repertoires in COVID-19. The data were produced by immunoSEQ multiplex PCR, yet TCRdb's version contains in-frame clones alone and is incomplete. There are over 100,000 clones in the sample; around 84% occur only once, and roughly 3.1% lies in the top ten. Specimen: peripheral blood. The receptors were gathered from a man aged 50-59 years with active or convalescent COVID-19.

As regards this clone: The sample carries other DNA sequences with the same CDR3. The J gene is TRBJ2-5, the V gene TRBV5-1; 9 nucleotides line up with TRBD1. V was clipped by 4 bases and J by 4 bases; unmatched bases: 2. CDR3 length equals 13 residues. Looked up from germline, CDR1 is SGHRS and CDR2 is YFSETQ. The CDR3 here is CASSPGQGETQYF. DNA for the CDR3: TGCGCCAGCAGCCCGGGACAGGGAGAGACCCAGTACTTC.

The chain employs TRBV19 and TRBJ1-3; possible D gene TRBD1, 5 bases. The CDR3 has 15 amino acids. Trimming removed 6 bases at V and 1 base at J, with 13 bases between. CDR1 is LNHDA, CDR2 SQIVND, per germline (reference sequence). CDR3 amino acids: CASRQDVGSGNTIYF. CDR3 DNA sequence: TGTGCCAGTAGACAGGACGTGGGATCTGGAAACACCATATATTTT.

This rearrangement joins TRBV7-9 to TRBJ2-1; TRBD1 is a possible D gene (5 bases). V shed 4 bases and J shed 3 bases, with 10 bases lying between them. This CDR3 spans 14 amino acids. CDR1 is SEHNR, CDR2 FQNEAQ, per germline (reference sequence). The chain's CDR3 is CASSSTGFYNEQFF. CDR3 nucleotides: TGTGCCAGCAGCTCAACAGGATTCTACAATGAGCAGTTCTTC.

CDR3: CASSFPGQEETQYF. The CDR3 nucleotides read TGTGCCAGCAGTTTCCCTGGACAGGAAGAGACCCAGTACTTC. V gene TRBV28 combines with J gene TRBJ2-5; 7 positions match TRBD1. Germline-derived CDR1 and CDR2 are MDHEN and SYDVKM. The CDR3 loop spans 14 amino acids. Trimming at V came to 3 bases and at J to 3 bases, leaving 4 bases not matched to a gene.

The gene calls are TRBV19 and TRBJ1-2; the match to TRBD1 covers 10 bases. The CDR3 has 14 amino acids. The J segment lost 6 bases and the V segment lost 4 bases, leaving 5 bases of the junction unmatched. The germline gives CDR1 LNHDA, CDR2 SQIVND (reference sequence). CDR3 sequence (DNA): TGTGCCAGTAGTACGAGACAGGGGGCGAATGGCTACACCTTC. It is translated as CASSTRQGANGYTF. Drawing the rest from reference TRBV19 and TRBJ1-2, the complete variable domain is DGGITQSPKYLFRKEGQNVTLSCEQNLNHDAMYWYRQDPGQGLRLIYYSQIVNDFQKGDIAEGYSVSREKKESFPLTVTSAQKNPTAFYLCASSTRQGANGYTFGSGTRLTVV.

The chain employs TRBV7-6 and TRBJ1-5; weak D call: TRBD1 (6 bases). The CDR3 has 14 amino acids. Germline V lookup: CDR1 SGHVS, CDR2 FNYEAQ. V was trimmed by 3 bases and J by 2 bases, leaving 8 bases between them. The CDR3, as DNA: TGTGCCAGCAGCTTGGGGGCGGGCAATCAGCCCCAGCATTTT. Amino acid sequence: CASSLGAGNQPQHF.

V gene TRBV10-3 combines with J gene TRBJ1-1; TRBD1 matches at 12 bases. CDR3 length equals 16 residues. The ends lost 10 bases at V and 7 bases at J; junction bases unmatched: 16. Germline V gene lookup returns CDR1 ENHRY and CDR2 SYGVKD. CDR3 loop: CATDEGGQGASLEAFF. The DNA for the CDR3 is TGTGCCACCGACGAGGGGGGACAGGGGGCTTCTCTTGAAGCTTTCTTT.

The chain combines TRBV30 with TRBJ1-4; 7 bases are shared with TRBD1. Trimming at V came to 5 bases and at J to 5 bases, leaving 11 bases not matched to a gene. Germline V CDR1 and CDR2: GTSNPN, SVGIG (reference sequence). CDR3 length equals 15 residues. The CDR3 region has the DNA TGTGCCTGGGGGGATACCGGGACAGACAATGAAAAACTGTTTTTT. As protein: CAWGDTGTDNEKLFF.

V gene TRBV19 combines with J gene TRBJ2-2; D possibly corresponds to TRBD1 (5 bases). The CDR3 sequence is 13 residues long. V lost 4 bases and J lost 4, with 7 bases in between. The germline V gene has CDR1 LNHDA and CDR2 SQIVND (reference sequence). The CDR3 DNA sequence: TGTGCCAGTAGTAGTCAGGGCACCGGGGAGCTGTTTTTT. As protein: CASSSQGTGELFF.

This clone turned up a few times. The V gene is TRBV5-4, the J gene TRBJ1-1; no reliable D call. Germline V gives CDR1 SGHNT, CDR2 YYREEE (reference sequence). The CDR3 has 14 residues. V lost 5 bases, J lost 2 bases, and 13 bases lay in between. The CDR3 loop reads CASSSPTANTEAFF. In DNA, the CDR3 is TGTGCCAGCAGTTCACCTACAGCTAACACTGAAGCTTTCTTT.

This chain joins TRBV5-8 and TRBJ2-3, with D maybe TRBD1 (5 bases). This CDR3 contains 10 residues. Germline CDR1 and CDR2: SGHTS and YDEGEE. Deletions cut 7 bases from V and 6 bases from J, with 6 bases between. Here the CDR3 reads CASPGDTQYF. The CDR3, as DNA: TGTGCCAGCCCAGGGGATACGCAGTATTTT.

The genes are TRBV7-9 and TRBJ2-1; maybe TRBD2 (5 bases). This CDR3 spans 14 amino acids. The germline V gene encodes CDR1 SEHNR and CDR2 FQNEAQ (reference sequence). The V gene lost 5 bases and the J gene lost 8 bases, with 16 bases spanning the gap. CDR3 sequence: CASSPSGSGDEQFF. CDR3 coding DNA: TGTGCCAGCAGCCCATCGGGGTCCGGGGATGAGCAGTTCTTC.

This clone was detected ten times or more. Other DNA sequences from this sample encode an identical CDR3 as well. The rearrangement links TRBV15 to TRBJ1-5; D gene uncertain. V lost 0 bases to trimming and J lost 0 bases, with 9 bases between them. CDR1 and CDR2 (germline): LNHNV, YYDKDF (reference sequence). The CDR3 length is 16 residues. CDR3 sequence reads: CATSRDRDYSNQPQHF. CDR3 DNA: TGTGCCACCAGCAGAGATCGAGATTATAGCAATCAGCCCCAGCATTTT. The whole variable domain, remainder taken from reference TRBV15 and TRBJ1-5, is DAMVIQNPRYQVTQFGKPVTLSCSQTLNHNVMYWYQQKSSQAPKLLFHYYDKDFNNEADTPDNFQSRRPNTSFCFLDIRSPGLGDTAMYLCATSRDRDYSNQPQHFGDGTRLSIL.

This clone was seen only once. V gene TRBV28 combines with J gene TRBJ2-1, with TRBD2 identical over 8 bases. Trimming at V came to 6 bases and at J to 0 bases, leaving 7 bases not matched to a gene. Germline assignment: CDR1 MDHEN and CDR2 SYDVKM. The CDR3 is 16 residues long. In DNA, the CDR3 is TGTGCCAGCAGGACAGCGGGGGCGAGCTCCTACAATGAGCAGTTCTTC. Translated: CASRTAGASSYNEQFF. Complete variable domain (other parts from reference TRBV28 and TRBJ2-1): DVKVTQSSRYLVKRTGEKVFLECVQDMDHENMFWYRQDPGLGLRLIYFSYDVKMKEKGDIPEGYSVSREKKERFSLILESASTNQTSMYLCASRTAGASSYNEQFFGPGTRLTVL.

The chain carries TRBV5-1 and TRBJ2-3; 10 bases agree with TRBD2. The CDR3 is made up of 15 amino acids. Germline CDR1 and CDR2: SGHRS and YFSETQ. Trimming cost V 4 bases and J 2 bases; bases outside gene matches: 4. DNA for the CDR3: TGCGCCAGCAGCAGGGGACTAGCGAACACAGATACGCAGTATTTT. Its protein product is CASSRGLANTDTQYF.

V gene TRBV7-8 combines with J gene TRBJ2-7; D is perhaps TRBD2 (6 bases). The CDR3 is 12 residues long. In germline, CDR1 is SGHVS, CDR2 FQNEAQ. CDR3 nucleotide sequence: TGTGCCAGCAGCTTAGCGGCGGGGCAGGGCAACGTC. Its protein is CASSLAAGQGNV.

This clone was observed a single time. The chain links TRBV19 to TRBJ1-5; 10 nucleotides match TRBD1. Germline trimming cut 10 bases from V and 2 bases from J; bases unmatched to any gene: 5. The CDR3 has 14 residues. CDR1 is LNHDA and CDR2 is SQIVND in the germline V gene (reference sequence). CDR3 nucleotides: TGTGCCACCTCCGGGACAGGGGGCAATCAGCCCCAGCATTTT. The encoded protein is CATSGTGGNQPQHF.

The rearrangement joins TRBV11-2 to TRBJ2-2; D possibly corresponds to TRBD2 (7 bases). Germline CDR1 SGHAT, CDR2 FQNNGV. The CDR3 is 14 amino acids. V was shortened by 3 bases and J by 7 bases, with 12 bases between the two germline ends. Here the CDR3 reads CASSLGGLVGELFF. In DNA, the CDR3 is TGTGCCAGCAGCTTGGGGGGGCTCGTCGGGGAGCTGTTTTTT.

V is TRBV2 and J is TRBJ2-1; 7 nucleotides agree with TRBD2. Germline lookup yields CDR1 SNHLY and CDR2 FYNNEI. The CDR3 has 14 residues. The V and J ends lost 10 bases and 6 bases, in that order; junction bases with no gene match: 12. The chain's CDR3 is CATQASGASNEQFF. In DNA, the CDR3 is TGTGCCACCCAGGCTAGCGGCGCCAGCAATGAGCAGTTCTTC.

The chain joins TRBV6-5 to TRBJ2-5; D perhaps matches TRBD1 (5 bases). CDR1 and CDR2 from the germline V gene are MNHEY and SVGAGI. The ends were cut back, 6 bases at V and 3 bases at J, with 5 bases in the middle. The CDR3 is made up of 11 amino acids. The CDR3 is CASRTEETQYF. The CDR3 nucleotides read TGTGCCAGCAGGACAGAAGAGACCCAGTACTTC.

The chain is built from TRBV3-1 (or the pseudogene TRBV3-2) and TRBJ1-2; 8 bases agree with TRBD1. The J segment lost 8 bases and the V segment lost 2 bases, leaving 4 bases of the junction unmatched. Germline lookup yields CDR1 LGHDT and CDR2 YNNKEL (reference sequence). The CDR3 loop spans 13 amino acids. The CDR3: CASSQRQGYGYTF. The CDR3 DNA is TGTGCCAGCAGCCAACGACAGGGGTACGGCTACACCTTC.

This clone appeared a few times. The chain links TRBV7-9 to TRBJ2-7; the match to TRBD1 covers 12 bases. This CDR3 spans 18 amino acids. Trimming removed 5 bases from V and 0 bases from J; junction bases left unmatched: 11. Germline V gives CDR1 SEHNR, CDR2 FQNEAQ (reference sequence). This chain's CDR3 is CASSPSPGQGADSYEQYF. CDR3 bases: TGTGCCAGCAGCCCTTCACCGGGACAGGGGGCGGACTCCTACGAGCAGTACTTC.

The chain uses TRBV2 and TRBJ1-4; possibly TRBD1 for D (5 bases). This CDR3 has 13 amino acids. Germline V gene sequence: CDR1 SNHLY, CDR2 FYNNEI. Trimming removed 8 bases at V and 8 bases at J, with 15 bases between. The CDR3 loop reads CASHGGGGEKLFF. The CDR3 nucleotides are TGTGCCAGCCACGGGGGGGGAGGAGAAAAACTGTTTTTT. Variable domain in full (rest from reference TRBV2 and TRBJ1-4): EPEVTQTPSHQVTQMGQEVILRCVPISNHLYFYWYRQILGQKVEFLVSFYNNEISEKSEIFDDQFSVERPDGSNFTLKIRSTKLEDSAMYFCASHGGGGEKLFFGSGTQLSVL.

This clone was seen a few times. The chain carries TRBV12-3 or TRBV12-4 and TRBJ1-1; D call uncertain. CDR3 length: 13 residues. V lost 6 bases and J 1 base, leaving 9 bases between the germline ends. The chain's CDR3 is CASSKTGNTEAFF. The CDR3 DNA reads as TGTGCCAGCAGCAAGACGGGGAACACTGAAGCTTTCTTT.

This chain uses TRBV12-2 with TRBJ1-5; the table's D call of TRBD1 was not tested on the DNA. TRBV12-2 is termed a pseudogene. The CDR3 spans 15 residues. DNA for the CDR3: TGTGCAAGTCGCAAGGGACAGGGAGGTAATCAGCCCCAGCATTTT. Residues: CASRKGQGGNQPQHF.

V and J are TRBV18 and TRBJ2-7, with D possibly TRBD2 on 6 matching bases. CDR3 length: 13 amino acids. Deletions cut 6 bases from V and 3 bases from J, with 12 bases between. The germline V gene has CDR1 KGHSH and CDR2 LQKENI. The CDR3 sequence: CASSAGYNYEQYV. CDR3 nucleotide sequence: TGTGCCAGCTCTGCGGGGTACAACTACGAGCAGTACGTC.

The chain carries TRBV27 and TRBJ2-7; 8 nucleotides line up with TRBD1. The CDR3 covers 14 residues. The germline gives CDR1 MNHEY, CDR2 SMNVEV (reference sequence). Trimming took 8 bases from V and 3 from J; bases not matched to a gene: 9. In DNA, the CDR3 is TGTGCCAGCGGCCAGGACAGGGCCGACTACGAGCAGTACTTC. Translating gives CASGQDRADYEQYF.